This TCR delta chain was sequenced in a study of gamma-delta T cells after stem cell transplantation. By share, this clone ranks as medium-sized. TCRdb re-processed the RT-PCR reads using CATT. The sample comprises over a thousand delta-chain clones, 1.7% of which are singletons, and 45% to 60% rests with the top ten. Germline V gives CDR1 GEAIGNYY, CDR2 EKD. This CDR3 comprises 14 residues. Trimming took 3 bases from V and 6 from J; bases not matched to a gene: 5. V usage is TRDV2 and J usage is TRDJ1; 11 bases map to TRDD3. The material sequenced was gamma-delta T cells. The origin of this receptor is a human donor. It is not recorded whose cells these are; they may come from a transplant donor. The CDR3 DNA follows: TGTGCCTGTGACTCCGTACTGGGGGATAATAAACTCATCTTT. Its translation: CACDSVLGDNKLIF.